These 29 T cell receptor beta chains share one sample of origin, sequenced in a study of blood T cell repertoires in COVID-19. TCRdb's copy holds only in-frame clones and misses some; the assay was immunoSEQ multiplex PCR. The sample shows some 220,000 clones, 83% of them seen only once. Specimen: peripheral blood. The origin of the receptors is a human donor in a cohort sampled during active COVID-19.

The CDR3 loop is CASSKGQGSQPQHF. CDR3 DNA sequence: TGTGCCAGCAGCAAGGGACAGGGAAGTCAGCCCCAGCATTTT. The rearrangement uses TRBV28 and TRBJ1-5; TRBD1 aligns across 9 bases. This CDR3 spans 14 amino acids. Germline V CDR1 and CDR2: MDHEN, SYDVKM. V lost 6 bases and J lost 6; bases outside the gene matches: 6. The entire variable domain, with the rest obtained from reference TRBV28 and TRBJ1-5, is as follows: DVKVTQSSRYLVKRTGEKVFLECVQDMDHENMFWYRQDPGLGLRLIYFSYDVKMKEKGDIPEGYSVSREKKERFSLILESASTNQTSMYLCASSKGQGSQPQHFGDGTRLSIL.

The rearrangement joins TRBV2 to TRBJ1-4; weak D call: TRBD1 (6 bases). The CDR3 spans 15 residues. Germline loops: CDR1 SNHLY, CDR2 FYNNEI. Trimming took 1 base from V and 4 from J, leaving 10 bases between them. The DNA of the CDR3 is TGTGCCAGCAGTGAAGACAGGGTTTTTAATGAAAAACTGTTTTTT. It translates to CASSEDRVFNEKLFF.

The gene calls are TRBV2 and TRBJ1-5, with D uncertain. This CDR3 is built from 14 residues. Trimming shortened V by 2 bases and J by 0 bases, and 5 bases separated the two germline ends. Germline assignment: CDR1 SNHLY and CDR2 FYNNEI. This CDR3 reads CASSEYYSNQPQHF. CDR3 sequence (DNA): TGTGCCAGCAGTGAATACTATAGCAATCAGCCCCAGCATTTT.

The chain couples TRBV11-2 to TRBJ1-3, with D possibly matching TRBD1 (5 bases). The CDR3 runs to 15 residues. V lost 1 base and J 3 bases, leaving 10 bases between the germline ends. Looked up from germline, CDR1 is SGHAT and CDR2 is FQNNGV. CDR3: CASSLVSGFGNTIYF. The CDR3 DNA sequence: TGTGCCAGCAGCTTAGTATCAGGGTTTGGAAACACCATATATTTT.

The chain is built from TRBV5-1 and TRBJ2-5; D not certain. The CDR3 runs to 12 residues. CDR1 SGHRS and CDR2 YFSETQ come from the germline V gene. With 4 bases removed from V and 1 base from J, the gap between germline ends came to 5 bases. CDR3 DNA sequence: TGCGCCAGCAGCCATCCCCAAGAGACCCAGTACTTC. It specifies CASSHPQETQYF.

The chain recombines TRBV5-1 with TRBJ1-2; the D gene is possibly TRBD1 (5 bases). This CDR3 spans 14 amino acids. Trimming left V 5 bases short and J 2 bases short, with 13 bases between. Germline V lookup: CDR1 SGHRS, CDR2 YFSETQ. This chain's CDR3 is CASSRDSLNYGYTF. In DNA form, the CDR3 reads TGCGCCAGCAGTCGGGACTCACTGAACTATGGCTACACCTTC.

The J gene is TRBJ2-1, the V gene TRBV6-6; 12 bases are a match to TRBD2. Germline V gene lookup returns CDR1 MNHNY and CDR2 SVGAGI (reference sequence). The CDR3 extends over 16 amino acids. The V segment lost 6 bases and the J segment 8 bases; nucleotides outside the gene matches: 11. CDR3 sequence: CASSRLAGDSVDEQFF. The CDR3 nucleotides read TGTGCCAGCAGCCGACTAGCGGGAGATTCCGTAGATGAGCAGTTCTTC.

The chain links TRBV7-9 to TRBJ1-5; 9 bases align to TRBD1. V trimming: 5 bases; J trimming: 7 bases; junction bases outside the gene matches: 6. The CDR3 covers 14 residues. Germline loops: CDR1 SEHNR, CDR2 FQNEAQ (reference sequence). This CDR3 reads CASSHRGQEQPQHF. DNA for the CDR3: TGTGCCAGCAGCCACAGGGGGCAGGAACAGCCCCAGCATTTT.

The rearrangement uses TRBV27 and TRBJ2-3, with D possibly being TRBD2 (6 bases). Germline loops: CDR1 MNHEY, CDR2 SMNVEV (reference sequence). The germline V and J ends were trimmed by 3 bases and 4 bases, with 11 bases remaining between them. The CDR3 is 14 residues long. The chain's CDR3 is CASSLARGADTQYF. CDR3 bases: TGTGCCAGCAGTTTGGCGCGGGGCGCAGATACGCAGTATTTT.

V is TRBV5-6 and J is TRBJ2-7; the match to TRBD1 covers 10 bases. CDR3 length: 15 residues. The V gene's germline CDR1 is SGHDT and CDR2 YYEEEE. J was trimmed by 0 bases and V by 4 bases; bases with no gene match: 4. The chain's CDR3 is CASSRGQGVSYEQYF. The CDR3 DNA sequence: TGTGCCAGCAGCCGAGGACAGGGGGTCTCCTACGAGCAGTACTTC.

This chain links TRBV9 with TRBJ2-2; 8 bases are shared with TRBD1. Germline lookup yields CDR1 SGDLS and CDR2 YYNGEE. This CDR3 contains 19 residues. Trimming removed 4 bases from V and 7 bases from J; junction bases left unmatched: 21. The CDR3 spells CASSFSTLNQGALSGELFF. The CDR3 DNA reads TGTGCCAGCAGCTTCTCAACTCTTAATCAGGGGGCTTTGAGCGGGGAGCTGTTTTTT.

In its sample, this clone was seen once. The genes are TRBV2 and TRBJ2-1; maybe TRBD2 (5 bases). The CDR3 totals 11 residues. V was shortened by 6 bases and J by 10 bases, with 10 bases between the two germline ends. Per the germline V gene, CDR1 is SNHLY and CDR2 is FYNNEI. DNA of the CDR3: TGTGCCAGCAGATCCGGGGTAGAGCAGTTCTTC. Its translation is CASRSGVEQFF.

The count of this clone is one. The chain employs TRBV6-5 and TRBJ2-7; 12 bases agree with TRBD2. V gave up 6 bases and J gave up 3 bases; unmatched junction bases: 3. The CDR3 length is 14 residues. Per germline, CDR1 MNHEY and CDR2 SVGAGI. The CDR3 spells CASSGLAGNYEQYF. CDR3 coding DNA: TGTGCCAGCAGCGGACTAGCGGGGAACTACGAGCAGTACTTC.

This clone was seen many times. The rearrangement links TRBV5-1 to TRBJ1-4; D unclear. This CDR3 comprises 14 residues. Germline-derived CDR1 and CDR2 are SGHRS and YFSETQ. V lost 0 bases and J 5 bases, leaving 8 bases between the germline ends. CDR3 nucleotides: TGCGCCAGCAGCTTGGACAGCTTAAATGAAAAACTGTTTTTT. It translates to CASSLDSLNEKLFF.

This clone has just one count. In DNA form, the CDR3 reads TGTGCCAGCAGGGTCCAGGGAAGGGGCTACGAGCAGTACTTC. Translated: CASRVQGRGYEQYF. The chain links TRBV28 to TRBJ2-7; tentative D call: TRBD1 (5 bases). V lost 6 bases and J lost 3, with 15 bases in between. There are 14 residues in the CDR3. The V gene's germline CDR1 is MDHEN and CDR2 SYDVKM.

The gene calls are TRBV4-1 and TRBJ2-3, with 12 bases identical to TRBD2. Germline V gene lookup returns CDR1 MGHRA and CDR2 YSYEKL. V lost 1 base, J lost 4 bases, and 6 bases stayed unmatched. This CDR3 has 17 amino acids. The CDR3 bases are TGCGCCAGCAGCCAAGGCCCACTAGCGGGAGGACCAGATACGCAGTATTTT. Residues: CASSQGPLAGGPDTQYF.

The chain combines TRBV5-1 with TRBJ2-3; D possibly corresponds to TRBD2 (5 bases). Germline lookup yields CDR1 SGHRS and CDR2 YFSETQ. There are 14 residues in the CDR3. V lost 0 bases to trimming and J lost 14 bases, with 19 bases between them. CDR3: CASSLEVAGYPRYF. CDR3 sequence (DNA): TGCGCCAGCAGCTTGGAAGTGGCGGGTTACCCGCGGTATTTT.

Worth noting for this clone: At one end the junction does not follow the germline gene, possibly because of a read error. This chain joins TRBV7-7 and TRBJ2-5; D uncertain. CDR3 length equals 11 residues. Germline CDR1 reads SSHAT; CDR2 reads FNYEAQ (reference sequence). The CDR3 DNA reads as TGTGCTAGCAGCTCAAAAGAGACCCAGTACTTC. Translation: CASSSKETQYF. The full variable domain, its missing parts supplied by reference TRBV7-7 and TRBJ2-5, is GAGVSQSPRYKVTKRGQDVTLRCDPISSHATLYWYQQALGQGPEFLTYFNYEAQPDKSGLPSDRFSAERPEGSISTLTIQRTEQRDSAMYRCASSSKETQYFGPGTRLLVL.

The chain uses TRBV2 and TRBJ1-1, with D hard to call. Trimming took 6 bases from V and 3 from J, leaving 11 bases between them. Germline values: CDR1 SNHLY, CDR2 FYNNEI. CDR3 length: 13 residues. The chain's CDR3 is CASSSRRDTEAFF. For the CDR3, the DNA is TGTGCCAGCAGCTCAAGACGGGACACTGAAGCTTTCTTT.

The chain links TRBV5-1 to TRBJ2-3, with TRBD2 matching 9 bases. Looked up from germline, CDR1 is SGHRS and CDR2 is YFSETQ. V shed 0 bases and J 3 bases; nucleotides not matched to a gene: 11. CDR3 length equals 18 residues. The CDR3 coding sequence is TGCGCCAGCAGCTTGGCAGGGGCGGGAGGGCCTCGAACAGATACGCAGTATTTT. Amino acids: CASSLAGAGGPRTDTQYF.

This clone occurred once. The chain couples TRBV15 to TRBJ2-7; 7 nucleotides agree with TRBD2. The junction had 7 bases not matched to a gene; V was cut back by 0 bases and J by 5 bases. The germline V gene has CDR1 LNHNV and CDR2 YYDKDF (reference sequence). This CDR3 contains 15 residues. As DNA, the CDR3 is TGTGCCACCAGCAGAGATATTGCGGGAGCCGACGAGCAGTACTTC. Residues: CATSRDIAGADEQYF.

This clone turned up a few times. V is TRBV29-1 and J is TRBJ2-3, with TRBD2 identical over 9 bases. The CDR3 is 15 residues long. V was clipped by 1 base and J by 8 bases; unmatched bases: 10. Germline CDR1 is SQVTM and CDR2 is ANQGSEA. Written as DNA, the CDR3 is TGCAGCGTTGAAGGCGGGCTAGCGGGACTGGGTACGCAGTATTTT. It codes for CSVEGGLAGLGTQYF.

The rearrangement uses TRBV5-3 and TRBJ1-1, with TRBD1 identical over 7 bases. TRBV5-3 is reported as an ORF; its role is uncertain. The CDR3 covers 19 residues. The J segment lost 2 bases and the V segment lost 3 bases, leaving 19 bases of the junction unmatched. The CDR3 DNA is TGTGCCAGAAGCTGGGGTGGGTCGAGGTCCCCAGGGGGTAACACTGAAGCTTTCTTT. It codes for CARSWGGSRSPGGNTEAFF.

The chain has TRBV5-4 and TRBJ2-1; TRBD2 agrees at 14 bases. Per the germline V gene, CDR1 is SGHNT and CDR2 is YYREEE (reference sequence). The trim removed 3 bases at V and 9 bases at J, leaving 5 bases unmatched. The CDR3 has 15 residues. CDR3 protein: CASSSGTSGSGEQFF. DNA of the CDR3: TGTGCCAGCAGCTCCGGGACTAGCGGGAGTGGTGAGCAGTTCTTC.

The V and J genes are TRBV29-1 and TRBJ2-3; 8 bases map to TRBD2. Trimming cost V 4 bases and J 4 bases; bases outside gene matches: 7. Germline V gives CDR1 SQVTM, CDR2 ANQGSEA. CDR3 length equals 14 residues. CDR3 loop: CSVGGLGRADTQYF. The CDR3 DNA reads TGCAGCGTTGGGGGACTAGGAAGGGCAGATACGCAGTATTTT.

The CDR3 DNA sequence: TGCGCCAGCAGCCTCCTCCTTGGGGGGGAGACCCAGTACTTC. Its protein product is CASSLLLGGETQYF. The chain couples TRBV4-1 to TRBJ2-5; possible D gene TRBD2, 6 bases. Germline loops: CDR1 MGHRA, CDR2 YSYEKL. V dropped 4 bases and J dropped 5 bases, with 14 bases sitting between them. The CDR3 covers 14 residues.

The J gene is TRBJ2-1, the V gene TRBV2, with D possibly matching TRBD2 (6 bases). The V and J ends lost 6 bases and 8 bases respectively, with 17 bases between them. Germline V lookup: CDR1 SNHLY, CDR2 FYNNEI. The CDR3 consists of 14 residues. The CDR3 here is CASRAGSSLDEQFF. The CDR3 DNA sequence: TGTGCCAGCAGAGCGGGCTCCTCCCTTGATGAGCAGTTCTTC.

The chain is built from TRBV29-1 and TRBJ2-6; 7 positions agree with TRBD1. The CDR3 is 17 amino acids. Germline lookup yields CDR1 SQVTM and CDR2 ANQGSEA. V lost 6 bases, J lost 0 bases, and 11 bases stayed unmatched. This chain's CDR3 is CSVSGQVAPSGANVLTF. CDR3 bases: TGCAGCGTCTCCGGACAGGTGGCCCCCTCTGGGGCCAACGTCCTGACTTTC. Full variable domain (remainder filled in from reference TRBV29-1 and TRBJ2-6): SAVISQKPSRDICQRGTSLTIQCQVDSQVTMMFWYRQQPGQSLTLIATANQGSEATYESGFVIDKFPISRPNLTFSTLTVSNMSPEDSSIYLCSVSGQVAPSGANVLTFGAGSRLTVL.

CDR3 DNA sequence: TGTGCCAGCAGTGAACCGCCGAGCTCCTACAATGAGCAGTTCTTC. Amino acid sequence: CASSEPPSSYNEQFF. V gene TRBV2 combines with J gene TRBJ2-1, with D uncertain. The V gene's germline CDR1 is SNHLY and CDR2 FYNNEI. This CDR3 is 15 amino acids long. V lost 2 bases to trimming and J lost 0 bases, with 8 bases between them.